Each of the 14 T cell receptor beta chains below was sequenced from the same sample in a study of blood T cell repertoires in COVID-19. Measured with immunoSEQ multiplex PCR; TCRdb has only the in-frame clones, and not every one. The sample includes roughly 100,000 clones, 80% to 90% of them seen just once. Sample: peripheral blood. Receptor source: a human donor in a cohort sampled during active COVID-19.

In this sample, this clone turned up once. The V gene is TRBV18, the J gene TRBJ2-7; maybe TRBD2 (5 bases). This CDR3 has 14 amino acids. CDR1 and CDR2 from the germline V gene are KGHSH and LQKENI. The germline V and J ends were trimmed by 4 bases and 2 bases, with 12 bases remaining between them. The CDR3 coding sequence is TGTGCCAGCTCACGGGCAGTGGAGGCCTACGAGCAGTACTTC. Residues: CASSRAVEAYEQYF.

The V gene is TRBV10-3, the J gene TRBJ2-3, with a possible D match to TRBD2 (7 bases). The germline V and J ends were trimmed by 6 bases and 5 bases, with 24 bases remaining between them. From germline, CDR1 is ENHRY and CDR2 SYGVKD. The CDR3 has 17 residues. The chain's CDR3 is CAIRSGAARGAQDTQYF. The CDR3 DNA reads as TGTGCCATCAGATCCGGGGCAGCCCGGGGGGCACAAGATACGCAGTATTTT.

The chain couples TRBV28 to TRBJ2-7; 11 positions match TRBD2. This CDR3 has 14 residues. CDR1 MDHEN and CDR2 SYDVKM come from the germline V gene. V shed 6 bases and J 1 base; nucleotides not matched to a gene: 2. CDR3: CASRTSGGSYEQYF. The CDR3 DNA reads TGTGCCAGCAGAACTAGCGGGGGATCCTACGAGCAGTACTTC.

The V and J genes are TRBV7-8 and TRBJ2-6, with TRBD2 matching over 7 bases. V gave up 5 bases and J gave up 3 bases; unmatched junction bases: 7. The V gene's germline CDR1 is SGHVS and CDR2 FQNEAQ. CDR3 length equals 16 residues. The CDR3: CASSPDTSVGANVLTF. Written as DNA, the CDR3 is TGTGCCAGCAGCCCAGACACTAGCGTTGGGGCCAACGTCCTGACTTTC.

This chain connects TRBV4-2 to TRBJ2-7, with TRBD2 identical over 8 bases. Germline trimming cut 2 bases from V and 6 bases from J; bases unmatched to any gene: 9. In germline, CDR1 is LGHNA, CDR2 YNFKEQ. The CDR3 spans 15 residues. The CDR3 coding sequence is TGTGCCAGCAGCCAACCGAGCGGGAGTAGTAGCGAGCAGTACTTC. Translating gives CASSQPSGSSSEQYF.

The CDR3 protein is CASSLAGQGTSPLHF. The CDR3, as DNA: TGTGCCAGCAGCTTAGCGGGACAGGGGACTTCACCCCTCCACTTT. The chain couples TRBV7-9 to TRBJ1-6; 10 bases are a match to TRBD1. This CDR3 is 15 amino acids long. V was clipped by 0 bases and J by 9 bases; unmatched bases: 2. Looked up from germline, CDR1 is SEHNR and CDR2 is FQNEAQ (reference sequence).

The chain carries TRBV12-3 or TRBV12-4 and TRBJ1-2, with D unresolved. V shed 7 bases and J shed 5 bases, with 14 bases lying between them. The CDR3 runs to 13 residues. CDR3 in amino acids: CASTLTPEYGYTF. Here the CDR3 DNA reads TGTGCCAGCACCTTGACTCCAGAGTATGGCTACACCTTC.

This clone came up once. The chain links TRBV6-2 or TRBV6-3 to TRBJ2-1; 10 bases are shared with TRBD2. V dropped 6 bases and J dropped 0; count of bases not matched to a gene: 5. Germline V gene data show CDR1 as MNHEY and CDR2 as SVGEGT. The length of the CDR3 is 16 residues. CDR3 coding DNA: TGTGCCAGCAGCCTCAAGCGGGGGGGCTCCTACAATGAGCAGTTCTTC. Translated: CASSLKRGGSYNEQFF.

The CDR3 region has the DNA TGTGCTAGTGGTACCCTAGCGGGGGCCCCAGGGGCCCAGTACTTC. This translates into CASGTLAGAPGAQYF. The V call is TRBV12-5, the J call TRBJ2-5, with TRBD2 matching 10 bases. The ends lost 5 bases at V and 9 bases at J; junction bases unmatched: 12. Germline V gene sequence: CDR1 LGHNT, CDR2 FRNRAP. CDR3 size: 15 residues.

The CDR3 DNA sequence: TGTGCCAGCAGCACAACAGGGGCGGCCGGGGAGCTGTTTTTT. Translated, it gives CASSTTGAAGELFF. The gene calls are TRBV9 and TRBJ2-2; 7 nucleotides line up with TRBD1. V lost 4 bases to trimming and J lost 6 bases; unmatched junction nucleotides: 6. Germline-derived CDR1 and CDR2 are SGDLS and YYNGEE. The CDR3 totals 14 residues.

The chain is built from TRBV11-2 and TRBJ2-3; D gene uncertain. CDR3 size: 14 residues. Germline V CDR1 and CDR2: SGHAT, FQNNGV. Between the trimmed V and J ends, which lost 1 base and 2 bases, there was a span of 7 bases. This CDR3 is CASSLVRNTDTQYF. The CDR3 DNA sequence: TGTGCCAGCAGCTTAGTCAGAAACACAGATACGCAGTATTTT.

The chain employs TRBV6-6 and TRBJ2-7; D gene ambiguous. Trimming removed 5 bases at V and 3 bases at J, with 8 bases between. CDR3 length: 12 amino acids. Germline V lookup: CDR1 MNHNY, CDR2 SVGAGI (reference sequence). The DNA for the CDR3 is TGTGCCAGCAGTGACTTCCTCTACGAGCAGTACTTC. It specifies CASSDFLYEQYF.

This chain connects TRBV5-4 to TRBJ2-5, with 10 bases that match TRBD1. The CDR3 has 14 amino acids. CDR1 and CDR2 from the germline V gene are SGHNT and YYREEE (reference sequence). J lost 5 bases, V lost 1 base, and 2 bases had no gene match. Here the CDR3 reads CASSLRQGAETQYF. As DNA, the CDR3 is TGTGCCAGCAGCTTGAGACAGGGGGCGGAGACCCAGTACTTC.

The rearrangement uses TRBV9 and TRBJ2-5, with 7 bases identical to TRBD1. The CDR3 is made up of 16 amino acids. The junction had 9 bases not matched to a gene; V was cut back by 4 bases and J by 0 bases. Germline CDR1 is SGDLS and CDR2 is YYNGEE. In DNA form, the CDR3 reads TGTGCCAGCAGCTCAAACAGGGGACCTTACCAAGAGACCCAGTACTTC. Translated, it gives CASSSNRGPYQETQYF. The whole variable domain, remainder taken from reference TRBV9 and TRBJ2-5, is DSGVTQTPKHLITATGQRVTLRCSPRSGDLSVYWYQQSLDQGLQFLIQYYNGEERAKGNILERFSAQQFPDLHSELNLSSLELGDSALYFCASSSNRGPYQETQYFGPGTRLLVL.